The 7 T cell receptor beta chains given below trace back to one sample, sequenced in a study of control samples from healthy donors and cancer patients. The protocol was immunoSEQ multiplex PCR, while the TCRdb copy is restricted to in-frame clones and leaves out a portion. The repertoire holds around 140,000 clones, with less than 95% as singletons. Sequencing was done on a sample of blood. The receptors stem from a man between 18 and 29 years old in good health.

This chain joins TRBV4-1 and TRBJ1-5; 11 bases agree with TRBD1. The V gene's germline CDR1 is MGHRA and CDR2 YSYEKL. The CDR3 length is 18 residues. The V segment lost 5 bases and the J segment 0 bases; nucleotides outside the gene matches: 9. The CDR3 reads CASSAGTGGTYSNQPQHF. For the CDR3, the DNA is TGCGCCAGCAGCGCAGGGACAGGGGGTACCTATAGCAATCAGCCCCAGCATTTT.

The rearrangement uses TRBV27 and TRBJ2-7; D is ambiguous. V lost 5 bases to trimming and J lost 9 bases, with 14 bases between them. The germline V gene has CDR1 MNHEY and CDR2 SMNVEV (reference sequence). There are 12 residues in the CDR3. CDR3 DNA: TGTGCCAGCAGTCCACCCTTTCAGAGGCAGTACTTC. It yields the protein CASSPPFQRQYF.

In DNA form, the CDR3 reads TGTGCCAGCAGTTCCAATAGCGGGGGGCGAACCTACGAGCAGTACTTC. As protein: CASSSNSGGRTYEQYF. The chain couples TRBV6-5 to TRBJ2-7; 10 bases match TRBD2. Germline CDR1 and CDR2: MNHEY and SVGAGI. The CDR3 sequence is 16 residues long. V lost 4 bases to trimming and J lost 2 bases; unmatched junction nucleotides: 8.

This clone is a singleton in its sample. The J gene is TRBJ2-7, the V gene TRBV13; 9 bases match TRBD2. V trimming: 0 bases; J trimming: 4 bases; junction bases outside the gene matches: 4. The germline gives CDR1 PRHDT, CDR2 FYEKMQ (reference sequence). This CDR3 comprises 15 residues. CDR3 in amino acids: CASSLGPSGVYEQYF. Written as DNA, the CDR3 is TGTGCCAGCAGCTTAGGGCCTAGCGGGGTATACGAGCAGTACTTC.

The chain couples TRBV11-2 to TRBJ1-2, with 7 bases that match TRBD1. The J segment lost 3 bases and the V segment lost 5 bases, leaving 3 bases of the junction unmatched. The length of the CDR3 is 13 residues. Per the germline V gene, CDR1 is SGHAT and CDR2 is FQNNGV. CDR3 DNA: TGTGCCAGCAGCCCCGACAGGGACTATGGCTACACCTTC. It translates to CASSPDRDYGYTF.

This clone was observed a few times. Sequence at one end of the junction differs from germline and may be a read error. The chain couples TRBV2 to TRBJ1-1; possible D gene TRBD1, 5 bases. The CDR3 sequence is 13 residues long. Germline CDR1 SNHLY, CDR2 FYNNEI. The CDR3 nucleotides are TGCGCCACGGCCGGGGACCCGAACACTGAAGCTTTCTTT. It specifies CATAGDPNTEAFF.

The chain links TRBV7-6 to TRBJ1-3, with unresolved D. Germline V CDR1 and CDR2: SGHVS, FNYEAQ. The CDR3 loop spans 15 amino acids. Trimming pared 1 base from V and 5 bases from J, leaving 12 bases between. In DNA, the CDR3 is TGTGCCAGCAGCTTAGATAGTTTCCCCCGAAACACCATATATTTT. Its translation is CASSLDSFPRNTIYF.